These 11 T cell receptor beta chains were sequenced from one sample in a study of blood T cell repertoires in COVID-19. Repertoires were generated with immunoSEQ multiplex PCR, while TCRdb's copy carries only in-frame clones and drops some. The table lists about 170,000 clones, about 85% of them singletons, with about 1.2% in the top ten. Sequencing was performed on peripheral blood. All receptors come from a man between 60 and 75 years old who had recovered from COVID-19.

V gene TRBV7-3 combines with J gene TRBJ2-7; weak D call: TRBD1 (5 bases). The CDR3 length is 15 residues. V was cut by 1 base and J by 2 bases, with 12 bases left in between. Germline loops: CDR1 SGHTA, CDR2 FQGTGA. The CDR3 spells CASSLRAGQAYEQYF. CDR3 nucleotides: TGTGCCAGCAGCTTAAGAGCAGGACAAGCCTACGAGCAGTACTTC. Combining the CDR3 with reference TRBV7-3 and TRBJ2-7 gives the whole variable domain GAGVSQTPSNKVTEKGKYVELRCDPISGHTALYWYRQSLGQGPEFLIYFQGTGAADDSGLPNDRFFAVRPEGSVSTLKIQRTERGDSAVYLCASSLRAGQAYEQYFGPGTRLTVT.

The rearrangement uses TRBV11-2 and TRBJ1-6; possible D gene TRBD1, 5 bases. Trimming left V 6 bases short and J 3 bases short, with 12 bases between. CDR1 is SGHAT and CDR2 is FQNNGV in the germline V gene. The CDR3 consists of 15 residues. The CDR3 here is CASREQAVYNSPLHF. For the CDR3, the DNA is TGTGCCAGCAGAGAACAGGCAGTCTATAATTCACCCCTCCACTTT.

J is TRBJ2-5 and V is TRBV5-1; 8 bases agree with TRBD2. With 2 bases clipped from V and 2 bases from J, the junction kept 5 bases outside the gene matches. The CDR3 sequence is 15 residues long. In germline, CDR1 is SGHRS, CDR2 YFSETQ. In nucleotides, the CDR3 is TGCGCCAGCAGCTTCTTAGCGGGGATGCAAGAGACCCAGTACTTC. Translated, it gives CASSFLAGMQETQYF. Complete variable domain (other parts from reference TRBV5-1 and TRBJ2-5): KAGVTQTPRYLIKTRGQQVTLSCSPISGHRSVSWYQQTPGQGLQFLFEYFSETQRNKGNFPGRFSGRQFSNSRSEMNVSTLELGDSALYLCASSFLAGMQETQYFGPGTRLLVL.

CDR3 in DNA: TGTGCCAGCAGCTTAGGTGCGGATACGCAGTATTTT. It specifies CASSLGADTQYF. This chain connects TRBV11-3 to TRBJ2-3, with D uncertain. Germline CDR1 is SGHNT and CDR2 is YENEEA. The CDR3 contains 12 residues. V lost 1 base to trimming and J lost 6 bases, with 5 bases between them.

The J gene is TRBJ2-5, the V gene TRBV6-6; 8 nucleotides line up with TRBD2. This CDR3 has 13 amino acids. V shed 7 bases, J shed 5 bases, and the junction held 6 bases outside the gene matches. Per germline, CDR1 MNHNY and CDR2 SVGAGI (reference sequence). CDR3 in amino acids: CASTIGGAETQYF. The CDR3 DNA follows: TGTGCCAGCACAATCGGGGGGGCGGAGACCCAGTACTTC.

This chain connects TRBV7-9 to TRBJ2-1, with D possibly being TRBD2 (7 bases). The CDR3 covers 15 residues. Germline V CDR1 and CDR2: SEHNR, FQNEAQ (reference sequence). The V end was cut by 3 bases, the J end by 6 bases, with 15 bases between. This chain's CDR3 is CASSFYGGRINEQFF. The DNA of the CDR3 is TGTGCCAGCAGCTTTTACGGGGGGCGCATCAATGAGCAGTTCTTC.

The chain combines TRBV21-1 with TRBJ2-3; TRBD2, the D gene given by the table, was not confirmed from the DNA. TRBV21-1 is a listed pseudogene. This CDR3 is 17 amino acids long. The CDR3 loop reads CASSWGGRETSTDTQYF. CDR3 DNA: TGTGCCAGCAGTTGGGGGGGAAGGGAGACTAGCACAGATACGCAGTATTTT.

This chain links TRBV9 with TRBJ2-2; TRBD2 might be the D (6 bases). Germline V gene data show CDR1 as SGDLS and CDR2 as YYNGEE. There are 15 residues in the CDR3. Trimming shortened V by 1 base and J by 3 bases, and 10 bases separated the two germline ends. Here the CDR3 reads CASSVSGGDTGELFF. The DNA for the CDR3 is TGTGCCAGCAGCGTAAGTGGAGGGGACACCGGGGAGCTGTTTTTT. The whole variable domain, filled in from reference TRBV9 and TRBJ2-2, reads DSGVTQTPKHLITATGQRVTLRCSPRSGDLSVYWYQQSLDQGLQFLIQYYNGEERAKGNILERFSAQQFPDLHSELNLSSLELGDSALYFCASSVSGGDTGELFFGEGSRLTVL.

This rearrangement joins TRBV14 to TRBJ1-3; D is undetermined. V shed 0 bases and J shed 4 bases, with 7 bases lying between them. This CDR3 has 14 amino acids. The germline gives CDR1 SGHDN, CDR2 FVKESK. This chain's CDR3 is CASSQDLRGNTIYF. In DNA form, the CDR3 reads TGTGCCAGCAGCCAAGATTTGAGGGGAAACACCATATATTTT.

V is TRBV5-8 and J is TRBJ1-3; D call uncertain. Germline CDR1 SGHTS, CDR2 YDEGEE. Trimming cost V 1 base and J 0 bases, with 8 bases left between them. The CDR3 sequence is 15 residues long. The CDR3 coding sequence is TGTGCCAGCAGCTTGACCACTTACTCTGGAAACACCATATATTTT. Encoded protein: CASSLTTYSGNTIYF.

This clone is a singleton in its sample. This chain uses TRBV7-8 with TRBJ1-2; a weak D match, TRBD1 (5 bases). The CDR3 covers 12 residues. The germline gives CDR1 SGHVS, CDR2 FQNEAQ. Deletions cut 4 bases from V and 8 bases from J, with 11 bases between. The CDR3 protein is CASSSHGAGYTF. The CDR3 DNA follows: TGTGCCAGCAGCTCCCATGGGGCGGGCTACACCTTC.